This T cell receptor (beta chain) was identified in a study of CD8+ T cells in alopecia areata. As regards this clone: The antigen is undetermined.

The treatment was: oral pan-JAK inhibitor, 5-10 mg twice daily. Collected material from alopecia areata patients comprised lesional scalp punch biopsies and peripheral blood. RNA extraction and reverse transcription yielded cDNA as sequencing template. Clones were sequenced by immunoSEQ multiplex PCR, and TCRdb holds only the in-frame ones, with some missing. The sample has a few hundred thousand clones, more than 30% seen once; the top ten hold around 0.48%. The CDR3 spans 13 residues. V dropped 6 bases and J dropped 7 bases, with 12 bases sitting between them. Looked up from germline, CDR1 is MNHEY and CDR2 is SVGAGI. Study-wide findings and caveats: On tofacitinib, scalp and blood still held many of the expanded lesional clones.

Specimen: CD4+ T cells sorted from blood, collected between weeks 30 and 35, from a patient treated with tofacitinib. The rearrangement links TRBV6-5 to TRBJ1-4; D not certain. The sequence was collected from a human donor with alopecia areata. The CDR3 reads CASRRAGREKLFF. The CDR3 DNA follows: TGTGCCAGCAGAAGGGCGGGTCGTGAAAAACTGTTTTTT.